These T cell receptor beta chains were read from a single sample in a study of blood T cell repertoires in COVID-19. Sequencing used immunoSEQ multiplex PCR; TCRdb keeps in-frame clones, though not all of them. This table holds under 300,000 clones, roughly 80% found once. The sequenced sample consisted of peripheral blood. The receptors here all came from a woman older than 75 with active or convalescent COVID-19. Each CDR3 is given with its conserved first and last residue. D genes are given only for firm matches. Clone size is given for some rows only: seen once, a few or many times, or a class if the clone is expanded.

clone size,D gene,V gene,J gene,CDR3 protein,CDR3 DNA
.,TRBD2,TRBV3-1/TRBV3-2,TRBJ2-5,CASSQGLAGGGWTQYF,TGTGCCAGCAGCCAGGGTCTAGCGGGAGGGGGCTGGACCCAGTACTTC
.,.,TRBV6-1,TRBJ2-1,CASREGPYNEQFF,TGTGCCAGCAGGGAGGGGCCCTACAATGAGCAGTTCTTC
.,TRBD1,TRBV5-4,TRBJ1-5,CASSPGQGANQPQHF,TGTGCCAGCAGCCCCGGGCAGGGGGCGAATCAGCCCCAGCATTTT
.,TRBD1,TRBV5-8,TRBJ1-5,CASSLLGGLGDQPQHF,TGTGCCAGCAGCTTGCTAGGGGGCTTGGGCGATCAGCCCCAGCATTTT
.,TRBD1,TRBV19,TRBJ2-5,CASSIATGVETQYF,TGTGCCAGTAGTATAGCTACAGGGGTGGAGACCCAGTACTTC
.,TRBD1,TRBV5-1,TRBJ1-1,CASSLGPGQKILGAFF,TGCGCCAGCAGCTTAGGACCGGGACAGAAAATACTCGGAGCTTTCTTT
.,.,TRBV18,TRBJ1-2,CASSTREFNYGYTF,TGTGCCAGCTCAACCCGCGAGTTTAACTATGGCTACACCTTC
.,TRBD1,TRBV5-1,TRBJ2-7,CASSSYRGTGVPYEQYF,TGCGCCAGCAGCTCCTATCGTGGGACAGGGGTTCCCTACGAGCAGTACTTC
once,TRBD1,TRBV5-1,TRBJ2-5,CASSLGDGTGQETQYF,TGCGCCAGCAGCTTGGGGGACGGGACAGGCCAAGAGACCCAGTACTTC
few,.,TRBV14,TRBJ2-7,CASSQFHPVEQYF,TGTGCCAGCAGCCAGTTCCACCCGGTCGAGCAGTACTTC
.,TRBD2,TRBV11-2,TRBJ2-1,CASSRPLAGGSYNEQFF,TGTGCCAGCAGCCGACCCCTAGCGGGGGGCTCCTACAATGAGCAGTTCTTC
.,TRBD1,TRBV19,TRBJ1-6,CASSSGTGNSPLHF,TGTGCCAGTAGTTCCGGGACAGGGAATTCACCCCTCCACTTT
.,TRBD1,TRBV4-2,TRBJ1-3,CASSPLGQGTVGSGNTIYF,TGTGCCAGCAGCCCCTTAGGACAGGGCACAGTAGGATCTGGAAACACCATATATTTT
.,TRBD2,TRBV20-1,TRBJ2-3,CSASNPSGNPDTQYF,TGCAGTGCTAGTAATCCTAGCGGGAATCCTGATACGCAGTATTTT
.,.,TRBV11-1,TRBJ2-7,CASSPLAASRDEQYF,TGTGCCAGCAGCCCCCTCGCGGCCTCCCGAGACGAGCAGTACTTC
.,TRBD2,TRBV5-1,TRBJ2-3,CASSSPRRGEADTQYF,TGCGCCAGCAGCTCTCCTCGGCGGGGGGAGGCAGATACGCAGTATTTT
.,.,TRBV7-2,TRBJ1-4,CASSLGQTTNEKLFF,TGTGCCAGCAGCTTAGGACAGACAACTAATGAAAAACTGTTTTTT
.,TRBD1,TRBV25-1,TRBJ2-2,CASSPGTGATGELFF,TGTGCCAGCAGTCCCGGGACAGGGGCCACCGGGGAGCTGTTTTTT